The T cell receptor beta chain under discussion was sequenced for a study of graft-versus-host responses after intestinal transplantation. Overall study context: Recipients were given multivisceral, liver-intestinal, or isolated intestinal transplants. Once they had received anti-thymocyte globulin induction, all recipients took tacrolimus and steroids for approximately 3 years.

CDR1 and CDR2 (germline): LNHDA, SQIVND (reference sequence). This CDR3 has 18 amino acids. Trimming took 5 bases from V and 0 from J, leaving 17 bases between them. Comments on this clone: Its antigen is unknown.

Study-wide results and limits: Circulating GvH clone levels at their peak were associated with HvG declines (early post-transplant). Clonal ratios of graft-versus-host to host-versus-graft in allografts were high for patients exhibiting graft-donor T cell macrochimerism.

Data came from immunoSEQ multiplex PCR; TCRdb stores just in-frame clones and leaves some out. The table includes tens of thousands of clones, around 93% detected once. The sequence was obtained from a human donor who was the organ donor for an intestinal transplant. The source was unstimulated CD8+ T cells sorted from spleen or lymph node cells, collected before transplant. V is TRBV19 and J is TRBJ2-6; D might be TRBD1 (6 bases). The CDR3 loop is CASSDRDTLSSGANVLTF. The CDR3 DNA reads TGTGCCAGTAGTGACCGGGACACCTTGAGCTCTGGGGCCAACGTCCTGACTTTC. Based on the CDR3 plus reference TRBV19 and TRBJ2-6, the full variable domain is DGGITQSPKYLFRKEGQNVTLSCEQNLNHDAMYWYRQDPGQGLRLIYYSQIVNDFQKGDIAEGYSVSREKKESFPLTVTSAQKNPTAFYLCASSDRDTLSSGANVLTFGAGSRLTVL.